This record covers a single T cell receptor (beta chain). Its antigen is not identified. This record comes from a study of naive and memory T cell subsets. Study findings and constraints: There was no ground truth to check naive and memory subset results. Clonotypes are single alpha or beta chains, not paired receptors.

J gave up 3 bases and V 4 bases, and 3 bases lay outside the gene matches. Germline V lookup: CDR1 LNHNV, CDR2 YYDKDF (reference sequence). The CDR3 runs to 14 residues. CD8 T cells were positively selected from what remained after CD4 positive selection. Two oligonucleotides, mixed equimolar, formed the beta constant-region primer covering TRBC1 and TRBC2. Four rounds of PCR amplified the ligated cDNA using nested alpha and beta constant-region primers plus SP2. TCRdb re-called the UMI-ligation and nested PCR reads with MiXCR, one entry per CDR3 protein. In the table there are over 25,000 distinct CDR3 sequences, less than 20% of which are singletons.

The V and J genes are TRBV15 and TRBJ2-1, with 7 nucleotides matching TRBD2. This clonotype was sampled from a human donor in good health. Sequencing was done on a sample of effector memory CD4+ T cells from blood. The subset here: effector memory, CD45RA- CD27-. The CDR3 DNA reads TGTGCCACCAGCACTAGCGGACTCTACAATGAGCAGTTCTTC. It encodes CATSTSGLYNEQFF.